The T cell receptor (beta chain) under discussion was sequenced for a study of shared clonotypes between healthy human individuals. Study outcomes and limitations: Between four donors, naive CD4 clonotypes were shared at a level of around 4.8%.

There are 15 residues in the CDR3. J gave up 4 bases and V 0 bases, and 4 bases lay outside the gene matches. Germline V gene sequence: CDR1 GTSNPN, CDR2 SVGIG (reference sequence). In the case of this clone: Its target is unknown.

Clones were sequenced by immunoSEQ multiplex PCR, and TCRdb holds only the in-frame ones, with some missing. The sample yields hundreds of thousands of clones, approximately 79% seen once. The TCR originated in a woman in her twenties or thirties in good health. The sample consisted of memory CD4+ T cells sorted from blood. Subset of the sample: CD45RA-negative fraction. The gene calls are TRBV30 and TRBJ2-2; 8 bases are a match to TRBD2. CDR3 residues: CAWSVGRAVTGELFF. The CDR3, as DNA: TGTGCCTGGAGTGTCGGGAGGGCCGTCACCGGGGAGCTGTTTTTT. Drawing the rest from reference TRBV30 and TRBJ2-2, the complete variable domain is SQTIHQWPATLVQPVGSPLSLECTVEGTSNPNLYWYRQAAGRGLQLLFYSVGIGQISSEVPQNLSASRPQDRQFILSSKKLLLSDSGFYLCAWSVGRAVTGELFFGEGSRLTVL.